The next 8 T cell receptor beta chains were all read from a single sample in a study of blood T cell repertoires in COVID-19. TCRdb keeps only in-frame clones here, not all; method: immunoSEQ multiplex PCR. The sample comprises about 170,000 clones, around four fifths of which are singletons, and approximately 4% rests with the top ten. Sequences were obtained from PBMCs or T cells enriched from blood (not recorded which). All receptors come from a woman in her 50s who had recovered from COVID-19.

This clone was seen a handful of times. The chain has TRBV7-9 and TRBJ1-1; 8 positions agree with TRBD1. In germline, CDR1 is SEHNR, CDR2 FQNEAQ (reference sequence). The CDR3 has 19 amino acids. Trimming at V came to 1 base and at J to 6 bases, leaving 19 bases not matched to a gene. The chain's CDR3 is CASSLGWVTGKVRGPEAFF. For the CDR3, the DNA is TGTGCCAGCAGCTTAGGGTGGGTGACAGGGAAGGTCAGGGGGCCTGAAGCTTTCTTT.

The V and J genes are TRBV4-3 and TRBJ2-1; D may be TRBD1 (5 bases). CDR1 and CDR2 from the germline V gene are LGHNA and YSLEER. The CDR3 spans 13 residues. V lost 3 bases and J 8 bases, leaving 11 bases between the germline ends. CDR3 region: CASSQAQGYEQFF. The CDR3 DNA sequence: TGCGCCAGCAGCCAGGCGCAGGGATATGAGCAGTTCTTC.

The J gene is TRBJ1-4, the V gene TRBV27; TRBD1 might be the D (5 bases). CDR1 is MNHEY and CDR2 is SMNVEV in the germline V gene (reference sequence). The CDR3 spans 15 residues. Trimming removed 2 bases from V and 4 bases from J, with 11 bases in between. CDR3 loop: CASSLRRQSNEKLFF. The CDR3 nucleotides read TGTGCCAGCAGTTTACGAAGACAGAGTAATGAAAAACTGTTTTTT.

CDR3 amino acids: CASSLVDGNGGYTF. The CDR3 DNA reads as TGCGCCAGCAGCTTGGTCGACGGGAATGGTGGCTACACCTTC. The rearrangement links TRBV5-1 to TRBJ1-2; D uncertain. V gave up 0 bases and J gave up 7 bases, with 13 bases separating them. Germline V lookup: CDR1 SGHRS, CDR2 YFSETQ. This CDR3 has 14 residues.

This chain connects TRBV27 to TRBJ1-5; D remains unclear. The V and J ends lost 2 bases and 3 bases respectively, with 2 bases between them. Per the germline V gene, CDR1 is MNHEY and CDR2 is SMNVEV (reference sequence). CDR3 size: 12 residues. CDR3 nucleotides: TGTGCCAGCAGTTTACTCAATCAGCCCCAGCATTTT. Amino acids: CASSLLNQPQHF.

The genes are TRBV18 and TRBJ2-1, with TRBD1 matching 7 bases. The CDR3 contains 16 residues. Germline CDR1 KGHSH, CDR2 LQKENI. With 3 bases clipped from V and 7 bases from J, the junction kept 12 bases outside the gene matches. The CDR3 here is CASSPDFDRAGNEQFF. The CDR3 DNA sequence: TGTGCCAGCTCACCCGACTTCGACAGGGCCGGTAATGAGCAGTTCTTC.

The chain couples TRBV25-1 to TRBJ1-2; 9 nucleotides align to TRBD1. V shed 8 bases, J shed 12 bases, and the junction held 16 bases outside the gene matches. CDR1 and CDR2 from the germline V gene are MGHDK and SYGVNS. There are 14 residues in the CDR3. In DNA, the CDR3 is TGTGCCAGCGGACAGAGCGGGACAGGGAGGCCTCACACCTTC. Its translation: CASGQSGTGRPHTF.

V gene TRBV6-2 or TRBV6-3 combines with J gene TRBJ2-2; TRBD1 agrees at 7 bases. V lost 4 bases to trimming and J lost 4 bases; unmatched junction nucleotides: 6. Germline CDR1 reads MNHEY; CDR2 reads SVGEGT. The CDR3 has 15 amino acids. In DNA, the CDR3 is TGTGCCAGCAGTTGGGGGACAGTTGGCACCGGGGAGCTGTTTTTT. It encodes CASSWGTVGTGELFF.